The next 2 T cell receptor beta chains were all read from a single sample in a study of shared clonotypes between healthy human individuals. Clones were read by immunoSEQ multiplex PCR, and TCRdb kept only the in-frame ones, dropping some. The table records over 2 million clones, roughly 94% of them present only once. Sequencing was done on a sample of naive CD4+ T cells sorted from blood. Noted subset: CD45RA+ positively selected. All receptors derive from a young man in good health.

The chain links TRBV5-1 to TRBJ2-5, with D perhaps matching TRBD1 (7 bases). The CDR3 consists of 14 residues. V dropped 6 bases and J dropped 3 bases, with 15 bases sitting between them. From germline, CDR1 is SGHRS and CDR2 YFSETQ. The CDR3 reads CASKGRGAKETQYF. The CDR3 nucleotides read TGCGCCAGCAAGGGCAGGGGGGCGAAAGAGACCCAGTACTTC.

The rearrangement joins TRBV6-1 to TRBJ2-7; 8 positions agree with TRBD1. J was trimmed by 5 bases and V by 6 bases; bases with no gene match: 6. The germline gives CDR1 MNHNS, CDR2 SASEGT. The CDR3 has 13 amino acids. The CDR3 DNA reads TGTGCCAGCAGGGACAGGGCGCGGCACGAGCAGTACTTC. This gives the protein CASRDRARHEQYF.